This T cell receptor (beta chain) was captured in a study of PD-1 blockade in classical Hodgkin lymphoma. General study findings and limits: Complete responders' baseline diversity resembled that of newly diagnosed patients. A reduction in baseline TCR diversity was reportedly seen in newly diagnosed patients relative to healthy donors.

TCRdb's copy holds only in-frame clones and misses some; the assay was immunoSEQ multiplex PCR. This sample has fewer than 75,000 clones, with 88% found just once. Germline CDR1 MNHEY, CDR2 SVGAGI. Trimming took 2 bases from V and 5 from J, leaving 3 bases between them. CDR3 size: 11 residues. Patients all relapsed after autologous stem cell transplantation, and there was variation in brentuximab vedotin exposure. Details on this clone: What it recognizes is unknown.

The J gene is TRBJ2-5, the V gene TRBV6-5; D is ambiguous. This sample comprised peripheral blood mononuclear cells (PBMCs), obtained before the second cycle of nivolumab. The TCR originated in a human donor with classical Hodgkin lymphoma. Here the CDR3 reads CASSYGETQYF. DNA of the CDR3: TGTGCCAGCAGTTACGGGGAGACCCAGTACTTC.